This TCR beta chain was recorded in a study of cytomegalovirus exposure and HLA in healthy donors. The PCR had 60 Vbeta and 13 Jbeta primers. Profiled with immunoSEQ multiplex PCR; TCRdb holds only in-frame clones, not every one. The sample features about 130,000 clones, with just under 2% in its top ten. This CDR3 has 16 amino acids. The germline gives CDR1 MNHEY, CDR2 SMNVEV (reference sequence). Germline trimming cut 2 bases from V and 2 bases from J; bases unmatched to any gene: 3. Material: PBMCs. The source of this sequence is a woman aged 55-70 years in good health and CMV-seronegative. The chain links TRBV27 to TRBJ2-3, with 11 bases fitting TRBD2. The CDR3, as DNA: TGTGCCAGCAGTTTACTGGGACTAGCGGACACAGATACGCAGTATTTT. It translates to CASSLLGLADTDTQYF.